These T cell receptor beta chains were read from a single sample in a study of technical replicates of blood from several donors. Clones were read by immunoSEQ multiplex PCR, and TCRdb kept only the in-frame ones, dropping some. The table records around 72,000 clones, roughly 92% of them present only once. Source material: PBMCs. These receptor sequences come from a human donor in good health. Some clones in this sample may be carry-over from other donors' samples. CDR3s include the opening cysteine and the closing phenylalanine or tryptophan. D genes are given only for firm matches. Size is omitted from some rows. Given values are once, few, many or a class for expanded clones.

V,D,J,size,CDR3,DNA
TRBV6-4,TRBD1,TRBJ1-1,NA,CASRGQGREAFF,TGTGCCAGCAGGGGACAGGGTCGAGAAGCTTTCTTT
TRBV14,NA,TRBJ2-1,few,CASSQVNSEQFF,TGTGCCAGCAGCCAAGTAAACAGCGAGCAGTTCTTC
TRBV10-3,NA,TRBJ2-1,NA,CAITRTTRNEQFF,TGTGCCATCACTAGGACTACCCGAAATGAGCAGTTCTTC
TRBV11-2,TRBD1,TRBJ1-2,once,CASSSGQGYGYTF,TGTGCCAGCAGCTCCGGACAGGGCTATGGCTACACCTTC
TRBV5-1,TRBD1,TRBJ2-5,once,CASSLDRGPPEETQYF,TGCGCCAGCAGCTTGGACAGGGGGCCGCCGGAAGAGACCCAGTACTTC
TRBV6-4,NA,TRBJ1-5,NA,CASSDSANQPQHF,TGTGCCAGCAGTGACTCGGCCAATCAGCCCCAGCATTTT
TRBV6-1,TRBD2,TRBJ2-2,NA,CASRRTSGVWGELFF,TGTGCCAGCAGAAGGACTAGCGGGGTATGGGGGGAGCTGTTTTTT
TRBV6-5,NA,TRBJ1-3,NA,CASSYTTVGNTIYF,TGTGCCAGCAGTTACACTACCGTCGGAAACACCATATATTTT
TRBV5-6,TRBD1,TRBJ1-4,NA,CASSFSTGGWNEKLFF,TGTGCCAGCAGCTTCTCGACAGGGGGCTGGAATGAAAAACTGTTTTTT
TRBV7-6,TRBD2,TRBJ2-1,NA,CASSLAGTSGGEQFF,TGTGCCAGCAGCTTAGCCGGGACTAGCGGGGGTGAGCAGTTCTTC
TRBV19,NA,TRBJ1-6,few,CASSAMGDSPLHF,TGTGCCAGTAGTGCCATGGGAGATTCACCCCTCCACTTT
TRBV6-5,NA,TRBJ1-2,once,CASIQHQLYATF,TGTGCCAGCATTCAGCATCAACTATACGCCACCTTC
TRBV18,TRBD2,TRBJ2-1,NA,CASSPQEGLAGNNNEQFF,TGTGCCAGCTCACCACAGGAGGGGCTAGCGGGGAACAACAATGAGCAGTTCTTC
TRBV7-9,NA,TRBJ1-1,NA,CASSFDGGTEAFF,TGTGCCAGCAGCTTCGACGGGGGAACTGAAGCTTTCTTT
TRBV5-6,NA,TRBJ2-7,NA,CASSLAGQTEQYF,TGTGCCAGCAGCTTGGCCGGACAGACCGAGCAGTACTTC
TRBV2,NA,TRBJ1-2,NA,CASQPEASGGYGYTF,TGTGCCAGCCAGCCCGAGGCCAGTGGGGGGTATGGCTACACCTTC
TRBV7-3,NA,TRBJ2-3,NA,CASSLGGADTQYF,TGTGCCAGCAGCTTGGGGGGAGCAGATACGCAGTATTTT
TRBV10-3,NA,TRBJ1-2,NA,CAISGEGSLYGYTF,TGTGCCATCAGCGGGGAAGGGTCCCTCTATGGCTACACCTTC
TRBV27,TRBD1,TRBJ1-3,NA,CASSFNRGVTIYF,TGTGCCAGCAGTTTCAACAGGGGAGTGACCATATATTTT
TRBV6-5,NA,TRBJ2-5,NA,CASSLLCSPRETQYF,TGTGCCAGCAGTTTACTTTGTAGCCCCCGGGAGACCCAGTACTTC
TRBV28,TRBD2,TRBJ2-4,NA,CASSSPGGNIQYF,TGTGCCAGCAGTTCCCCGGGGGGAAACATTCAGTACTTC
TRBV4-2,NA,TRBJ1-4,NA,CASTRGSTNEKLFF,TGTGCCAGCACCAGGGGTTCAACTAATGAAAAACTGTTTTTT
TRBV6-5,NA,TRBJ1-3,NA,CASSYTASSGNTIYF,TGTGCCAGCAGTTATACCGCCAGCTCTGGAAACACCATATATTTT
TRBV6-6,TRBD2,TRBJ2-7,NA,CASSTTSGGYEQYF,TGTGCCAGCAGTACTACTAGCGGAGGATACGAGCAGTACTTC
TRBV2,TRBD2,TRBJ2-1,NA,CASSSERGGTSNEQFF,TGTGCCAGCAGTAGCGAGCGGGGGGGCACTTCGAATGAGCAGTTCTTC
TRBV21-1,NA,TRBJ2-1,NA,CASTLGTGPYNEQFF,TGTGCCAGCACCCTTGGGACAGGACCCTACAATGAGCAGTTCTTC
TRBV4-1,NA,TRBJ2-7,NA,CASSHPDGFEQYF,TGCGCCAGCAGCCATCCCGACGGGTTTGAGCAGTACTTC
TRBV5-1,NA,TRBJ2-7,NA,CASSRSTGTYEQYF,TGCGCCAGCAGCAGGAGTACAGGGACCTACGAGCAGTACTTC
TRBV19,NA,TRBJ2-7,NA,CASSMGAGVYEQYF,TGTGCCAGTAGTATGGGGGCAGGAGTCTACGAGCAGTACTTC
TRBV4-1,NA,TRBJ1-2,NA,CASSQALQPNYGYTF,TGCGCCAGCAGCCAAGCGTTACAGCCTAACTATGGCTACACCTTC